This section outlines one T cell receptor beta chain sequence together with its context. This receptor's antigen is unknown. The record has no base qualities; no much larger clone is one base away. In the prospective study, participants were roughly 18 to 95 years old, resided in about two dozen geographic areas of the United States, and were enrolled through a virtual design. In the prospective study, participants were assigned to cohorts based on the clinical history participants reported in a screening survey and a study questionnaire. Exposed participants had been in contact, within 2 weeks of entering the study, with a person who had a PCR-confirmed or clinician-diagnosed case of COVID-19. Each participant in the prospective study had whole blood, serum and a nasopharyngeal or oropharyngeal swab collected by mobile phlebotomists. Participants in the prospective study had the option to provide additional blood draws and questionnaires over a 2-month period. Prospective study blood samples were shipped either frozen or at room temperature before DNA extraction.

The immunoSEQ Assay, a bias-controlled multiplex PCR, was used to amplify TCRbeta CDR3 regions from genomic DNA. On the study's bioinformatics: Nucleated cell counts per sample were estimated from amplification of reference gene primers within the assay. To quantify the absolute abundance of each unique TCRbeta CDR3 rearrangement, sequence reads were collapsed and filtered. Productive Simpson clonality was computed per sample as the square root of Simpson's diversity index over productive rearrangements. In its TCRdb copy, this immuneACCESS table keeps in-frame sequences only and misses some clones. Where compared with another copy, unresolved V genes explain less than half of these, and the others have no known cause. V, J and clone size derive from that table, while D and trimming were established from the DNA sequence. The sample yields about 190,000 clones; 65% to 85% were counted once. Jointly, the top ten make up under 4% of the sample.

Trimming at the junction amounts to 0 bases on V and 3 bases on J, and the germline ends lie 11 bases apart. Its CDR3 holds 15 amino acids, cysteine through phenylalanine. Kept here is only the CDR3 DNA, which spans 45 bases and is read in frame from base 1. Taken from the germline V gene (reference sequence), the CDR1 and CDR2 loops are LNHDA and SQIVND. This entry is derived from a study of blood T cell repertoires in COVID-19 (dated by TCRdb to 2020 to 2022). Concerning the study at large: Samples from collaborators originated in the United States, Italy and Spain and spanned both the acute and convalescent phases of COVID-19. The material from the prospective study consisted of cDNA or gDNA derived from T cells, B-cell-depleted T cells, or PBMCs. Subjects who had been exposed to COVID-19, were actively infected with it, or had recovered from it provided the deeply sampled blood TCRbeta repertoires that made up the dataset. The repertoires were released in a freely available public database meant as a resource for research on the immune response to SARS-CoV-2. The samples were drawn from the first 160 participants of the ongoing ImmuneRACE study and from 1,200 or so subjects provided by 6 global collaborators. Nearly every sample came with metadata listing a de-identified subject ID, COVID-19 status, age in years and sex. HLA class I and class II types, where available, came from metadata supplied by the sample provider rather than from assay-based typing.

Points the paper makes about the study in general: How much clinical and demographic metadata was included differed by source and by participant, and the metadata was provided uncurated.

The sequence was obtained from a young woman who had been exposed to COVID-19. The rearrangement combines TRBV19 with TRBJ1-1, with a weak D call of TRBD1 (5 bases match). What was sequenced was PBMCs or T cells enriched from blood (not recorded which). The CDR3 reads as follows: CASSIDDSKYTEAFF. The nucleotide sequence is TGTGCCAGTAGTATAGACGACAGCAAGTACACTGAAGCTTTCTTT.